This TCR beta chain was documented in a study of cytomegalovirus exposure and HLA in healthy donors. Study-wide points: Confirmation was obtained in vitro that a few CMV-associated chains are specific for CMV antigens. A classifier reportedly called cytomegalovirus status with high sensitivity and specificity.

The method was immunoSEQ multiplex PCR; TCRdb's version includes in-frame clones alone and lacks a portion of them. The sample contains 240,000 or so clones, more than 75% of which appear only once. Comment on this clone: Antigen: not known.

V shed 0 bases and J shed 4 bases, with 5 bases lying between them. Per germline, CDR1 SQVTM and CDR2 ANQGSEA. The CDR3 is 12 amino acids. The sequence derives from a woman aged 30 to 39 in good health and CMV-seropositive. The sample was PBMCs. The chain has TRBV29-1 and TRBJ2-3; D gene ambiguous. As DNA, the CDR3 is TGCAGCGTTGAAGATCAGGCAGATACGCAGTATTTT. Translating gives CSVEDQADTQYF.